This TCR beta chain emerged from a study of OX40 agonist ivuxolimab in advanced cancers. Study information: The drug used for patients, ivuxolimab, was an agonistic anti-OX40 (CD134) antibody. Findings of the study overall: Both blood CD4+ and CD8+ T cells showed clonal growth by week 6 at 0.1 to 3.0 mg/kg. Expansion of clones was among the lowest in partial responders at 0.1-3.0 mg/kg.

Sequencing was performed with immunoSEQ multiplex PCR; in TCRdb, only in-frame clones are kept and a portion is missing. The repertoire holds some 80,000 clones, with approximately 84% as singletons. About this clone itself: Its specificity is unknown.

Trimming took off 0 bases at V and 4 bases at J, with 19 bases between the two ends. Germline CDR1 reads LNHNV; CDR2 reads YYDKDF (reference sequence). The CDR3 length is 18 residues. V is TRBV15 and J is TRBJ1-3, with D possibly being TRBD1 (5 bases). The sequenced sample was CD4+ or CD8+ T cells sorted from blood, obtained in a trial of the OX40 agonist ivuxolimab. The source of this sequence is an adult with an advanced solid tumor such as melanoma, head and neck, liver or kidney cancer. CDR3 in DNA: TGTGCCACCAGCAGAGATGGTGGAGGGGTTCATTCAGGAAACACCATATATTTT. Translated: CATSRDGGGVHSGNTIYF.